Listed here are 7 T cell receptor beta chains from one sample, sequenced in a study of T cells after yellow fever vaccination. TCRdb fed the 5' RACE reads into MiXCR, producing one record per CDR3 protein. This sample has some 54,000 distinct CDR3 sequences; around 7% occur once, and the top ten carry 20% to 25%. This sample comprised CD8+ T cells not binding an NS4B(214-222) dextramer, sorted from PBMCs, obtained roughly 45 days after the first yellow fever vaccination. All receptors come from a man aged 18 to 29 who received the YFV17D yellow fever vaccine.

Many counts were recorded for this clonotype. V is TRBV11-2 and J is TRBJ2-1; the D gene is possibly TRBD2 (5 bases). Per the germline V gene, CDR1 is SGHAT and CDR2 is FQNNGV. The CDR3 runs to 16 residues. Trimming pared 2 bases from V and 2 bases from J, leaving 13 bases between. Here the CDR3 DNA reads TGTGCCAGCAGCTTAAATGCGAGGGTACCCTACAATGAGCAGTTCTTC. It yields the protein CASSLNARVPYNEQFF.

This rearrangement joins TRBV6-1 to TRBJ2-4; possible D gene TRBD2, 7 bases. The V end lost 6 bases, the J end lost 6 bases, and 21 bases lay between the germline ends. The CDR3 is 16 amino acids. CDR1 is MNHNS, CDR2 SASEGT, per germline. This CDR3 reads CASSPVGGRWGNIQYF. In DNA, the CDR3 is TGTGCCAGCAGCCCGGTGGGGGGGCGATGGGGAAACATTCAGTACTTC.

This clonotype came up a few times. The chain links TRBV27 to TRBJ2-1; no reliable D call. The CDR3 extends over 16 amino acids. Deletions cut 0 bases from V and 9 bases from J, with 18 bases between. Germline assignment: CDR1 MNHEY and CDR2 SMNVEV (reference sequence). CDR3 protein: CASSLSLVFQLGEQFF. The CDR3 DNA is TGTGCCAGCAGTTTATCCCTTGTCTTCCAACTGGGTGAGCAGTTCTTC.

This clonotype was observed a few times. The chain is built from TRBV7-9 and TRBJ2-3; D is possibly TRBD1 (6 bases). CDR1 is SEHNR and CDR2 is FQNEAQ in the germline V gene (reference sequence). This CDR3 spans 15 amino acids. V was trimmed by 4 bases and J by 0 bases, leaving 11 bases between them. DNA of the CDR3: TGTGCCAGCAGCTCCCCGGACAGTAGCACAGATACGCAGTATTTT. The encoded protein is CASSSPDSSTDTQYF. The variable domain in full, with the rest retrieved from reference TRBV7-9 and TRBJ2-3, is DTGVSQNPRHKITKRGQNVTFRCDPISEHNRLYWYRQTLGQGPEFLTYFQNEAQLEKSRLLSDRFSAERPKGSFSTLEIQRTEQGDSAMYLCASSSPDSSTDTQYFGPGTRLTVL.

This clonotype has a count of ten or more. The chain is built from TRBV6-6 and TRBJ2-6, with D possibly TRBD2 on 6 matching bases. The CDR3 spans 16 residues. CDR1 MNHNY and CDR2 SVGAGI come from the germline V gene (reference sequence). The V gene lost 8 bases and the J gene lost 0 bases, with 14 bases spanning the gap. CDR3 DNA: TGTGCCAGCTGTTTGGGGGGAGGCTCTGGGGCCAACGTCCTGACTTTC. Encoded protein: CASCLGGGSGANVLTF.

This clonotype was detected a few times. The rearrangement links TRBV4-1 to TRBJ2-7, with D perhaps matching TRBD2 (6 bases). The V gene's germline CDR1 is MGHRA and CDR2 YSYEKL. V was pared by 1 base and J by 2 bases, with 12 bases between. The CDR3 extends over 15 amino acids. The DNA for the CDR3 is TGCGCCAGCAGCCAAGTAAACCGGGGGACCTACGAGCAGTACTTC. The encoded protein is CASSQVNRGTYEQYF.

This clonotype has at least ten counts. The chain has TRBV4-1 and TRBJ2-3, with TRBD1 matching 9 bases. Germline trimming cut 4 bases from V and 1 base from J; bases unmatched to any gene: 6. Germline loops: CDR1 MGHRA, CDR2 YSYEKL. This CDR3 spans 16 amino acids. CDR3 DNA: TGCGCCAGCAGCCCGGGACAGGGAATTGGCACAGATACGCAGTATTTT. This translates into CASSPGQGIGTDTQYF.